This TCR beta chain was observed in a study of T-cell reconstitution after alpha-beta-depleted transplantation in children. Preparation of the TCRbeta library used unique molecular identifiers. TCRdb analysed the PCR reads with MiXCR anew, one entry per CDR3 protein. There are approximately 510,000 distinct CDR3 sequences in the sample; 15% to 20% occur only once, and 3.3% lies in the top ten. CDR3 length: 15 residues. With 4 bases clipped from V and 1 base from J, the junction kept 4 bases outside the gene matches. CDR1 is SGHRS, CDR2 YFSETQ, per germline. This TCR derives from a human donor who donated a stem cell graft to a child with acute lymphoblastic leukemia. The chain joins TRBV5-1 to TRBJ2-2; 7 bases align to TRBD2. The specimen comprised PBMCs from the stem cell graft donor, sampled from the stem cell graft. CDR3 in DNA: TGCGCCAGCAGCCGGAGCGGGGAGAACACCGGGGAGCTGTTTTTT. It yields the protein CASSRSGENTGELFF.